This is a list of T cell receptor beta chains from one sample in a study of blood T cell repertoires in COVID-19. TCRdb's copy holds only in-frame clones and misses some; the assay was immunoSEQ multiplex PCR. Of fewer than 200,000 clones in the sample, around 88% were seen once. The sample consisted of peripheral blood. These receptor sequences come from a woman between 65 and 79 years old who had recovered from COVID-19. Both conserved end residues are part of each CDR3. The order of the fields is CDR3 DNA, CDR3 protein, clone size, CDR3 length, J gene, D gene, V gene. A D gene is named only where the DNA matches it firmly. The listing skips clone size in some rows; elsewhere it reads once, few, many or a size class.

DNA: TGTGCCAGCAGCCCCCCGGCGGGCTCAAAGCGGGACACTGAAGCTTTCTTT; CDR3: CASSPPAGSKRDTEAFF; size: .; length: 17; J: TRBJ1-1; D: .; V: TRBV2
DNA: TGTGCCAGCAGTTACTCGAGGGAGACCCAGTACTTC; CDR3: CASSYSRETQYF; size: .; length: 12; J: TRBJ2-5; D: .; V: TRBV6-5
DNA: TGTGCCAGCAGTTTATTAGCAGGGGCCTATGGCTACACCTTC; CDR3: CASSLLAGAYGYTF; size: .; length: 14; J: TRBJ1-2; D: .; V: TRBV28
DNA: TGTGCCAGCAGTTTAAAACAGGGAAGAGGCTACACCTTC; CDR3: CASSLKQGRGYTF; size: .; length: 13; J: TRBJ1-2; D: .; V: TRBV12-3/TRBV12-4
DNA: TGTGCCAGTAGTATCGGGCTAGCGGGAGGGCAAGATACGCAGTATTTT; CDR3: CASSIGLAGGQDTQYF; size: .; length: 16; J: TRBJ2-3; D: TRBD2; V: TRBV19
DNA: TGTGCCAGCAGTGTGTGGGGGACAGGGGGTTCCACCGGGGAGCTGTTTTTT; CDR3: CASSVWGTGGSTGELFF; size: .; length: 17; J: TRBJ2-2; D: TRBD1; V: TRBV2
DNA: TGTGCCAGCAGTTATTTCCGGGGGGGTCAAGAGACCCAGTACTTC; CDR3: CASSYFRGGQETQYF; size: .; length: 15; J: TRBJ2-5; D: TRBD2; V: TRBV6-5
DNA: TGCGCCAGCAGCCAAGACCCCGGGGGACAGGGCCTCACAGATACGCAGTATTTT; CDR3: CASSQDPGGQGLTDTQYF; size: .; length: 18; J: TRBJ2-3; D: TRBD1; V: TRBV4-1
DNA: TGTGCCAGCAGCCGGGGGGGCGAAAAACTGTTTTTT; CDR3: CASSRGGEKLFF; size: .; length: 12; J: TRBJ1-4; D: .; V: TRBV28
DNA: TGTGCCAGCTCACCCCGGGGGACTAGCGGGGGTGGTGAGCAGTTCTTC; CDR3: CASSPRGTSGGGEQFF; size: .; length: 16; J: TRBJ2-1; D: TRBD2; V: TRBV18
DNA: TGCGCCAGCAGCTTGGCCTCTCAGGGGCGGACCCAGTACTTC; CDR3: CASSLASQGRTQYF; size: .; length: 14; J: TRBJ2-5; D: .; V: TRBV5-1
DNA: TGTGCCAGCACCCGGGACAGGGGGGGCTACACCTTC; CDR3: CASTRDRGGYTF; size: .; length: 12; J: TRBJ1-2; D: TRBD1; V: TRBV2
DNA: TGTGCCAGCAGCAAAACAGGGTCCCGTCAGCCCCAGCATTTT; CDR3: CASSKTGSRQPQHF; size: once; length: 14; J: TRBJ1-5; D: .; V: TRBV6-5
DNA: TGTGCCTGGACCGCAGGGTGGTCCATTAACTATGGCTACACCTTC; CDR3: CAWTAGWSINYGYTF; size: .; length: 15; J: TRBJ1-2; D: .; V: TRBV30
DNA: TGTGCCAGTACCCTTAGCGGGGGGGTCAGTCAGCCCCAGCATTTT; CDR3: CASTLSGGVSQPQHF; size: .; length: 15; J: TRBJ1-5; D: .; V: TRBV19
DNA: TGTGCCACCAAGCGGGAGCTGGCGTCCTACAATGAGCAGTTCTTC; CDR3: CATKRELASYNEQFF; size: .; length: 15; J: TRBJ2-1; D: TRBD2; V: TRBV2
DNA: TGTGCCAGTACGAGGGACTCCGGCACCATATATTTT; CDR3: CASTRDSGTIYF; size: .; length: 12; J: TRBJ1-3; D: .; V: TRBV19
DNA: TGCGCCAGCAGCGCCGGGTCTGGGGCCAACGTCCTGACTTTC; CDR3: CASSAGSGANVLTF; size: .; length: 14; J: TRBJ2-6; D: .; V: TRBV5-1
DNA: TGTGCCAGCTTTCAGGGGGGTTCGTATGGCTACACCTTC; CDR3: CASFQGGSYGYTF; size: .; length: 13; J: TRBJ1-2; D: TRBD1; V: TRBV6-5
DNA: TGTGCCAGCAGCTTGGGTCTAGCGGGAGGAAGATGGGAGCAGTTCTTC; CDR3: CASSLGLAGGRWEQFF; size: .; length: 16; J: TRBJ2-1; D: TRBD2; V: TRBV7-9
DNA: TGTGCCAGCAGGTTATCTGGGGCCAACGTCCTGACTTTC; CDR3: CASRLSGANVLTF; size: .; length: 13; J: TRBJ2-6; D: .; V: TRBV6-5
DNA: TGTGCCAGCAGTCACCCGGGAGGAACGGCCACTGAAGCTTTCTTT; CDR3: CASSHPGGTATEAFF; size: .; length: 15; J: TRBJ1-1; D: .; V: TRBV6-6
DNA: TGTGCCAGCAGCCCGGGACAGGTTGGGTGGGGGTATAGCAATCAGCCCCAGCATTTT; CDR3: CASSPGQVGWGYSNQPQHF; size: once; length: 19; J: TRBJ1-5; D: TRBD1; V: TRBV7-8
DNA: TGTGCCAGCTCACCATTGGGGGGGCGGGAAACTGAAGCTTTCTTT; CDR3: CASSPLGGRETEAFF; size: .; length: 15; J: TRBJ1-1; D: .; V: TRBV18
DNA: TGTGCCAGCAGTCGAACAGCCACGGGGACTGAAGCTTTCTTT; CDR3: CASSRTATGTEAFF; size: .; length: 14; J: TRBJ1-1; D: .; V: TRBV6-5
DNA: TGTGCCAGCAGGCCTCTCTTGGAGGGCTATGGCTACACCTTC; CDR3: CASRPLLEGYGYTF; size: .; length: 14; J: TRBJ1-2; D: .; V: TRBV28
DNA: TGTGCCAGCAGAGAGCCGGGACAGGGCATGAGATACACCTTC; CDR3: CASREPGQGMRYTF; size: once; length: 14; J: TRBJ1-2; D: TRBD1; V: TRBV6-4
DNA: TGTGCCAGCAGTTCACGGGACAGGCCATGGCGGGGCAATGAGCAGTTCTTC; CDR3: CASSSRDRPWRGNEQFF; size: few; length: 17; J: TRBJ2-1; D: TRBD1; V: TRBV28
DNA: TGCGCCAGCAGCCAAGGTGGGAGCGGGTTTGGGACCCAGTACTTC; CDR3: CASSQGGSGFGTQYF; size: .; length: 15; J: TRBJ2-5; D: .; V: TRBV4-1